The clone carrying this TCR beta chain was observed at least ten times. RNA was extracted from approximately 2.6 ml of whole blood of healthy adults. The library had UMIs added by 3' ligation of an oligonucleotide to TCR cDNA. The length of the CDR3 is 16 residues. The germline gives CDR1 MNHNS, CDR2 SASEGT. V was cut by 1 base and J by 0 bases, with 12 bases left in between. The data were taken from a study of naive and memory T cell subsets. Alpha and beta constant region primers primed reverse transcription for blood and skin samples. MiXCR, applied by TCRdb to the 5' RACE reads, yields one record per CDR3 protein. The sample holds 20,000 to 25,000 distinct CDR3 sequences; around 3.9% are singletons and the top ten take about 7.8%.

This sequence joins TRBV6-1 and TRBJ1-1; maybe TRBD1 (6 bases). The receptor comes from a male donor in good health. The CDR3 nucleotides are TGTGCCAGCAGTGAAGTGGGGACACAACTGAACACTGAAGCTTTCTTT. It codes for CASSEVGTQLNTEAFF.